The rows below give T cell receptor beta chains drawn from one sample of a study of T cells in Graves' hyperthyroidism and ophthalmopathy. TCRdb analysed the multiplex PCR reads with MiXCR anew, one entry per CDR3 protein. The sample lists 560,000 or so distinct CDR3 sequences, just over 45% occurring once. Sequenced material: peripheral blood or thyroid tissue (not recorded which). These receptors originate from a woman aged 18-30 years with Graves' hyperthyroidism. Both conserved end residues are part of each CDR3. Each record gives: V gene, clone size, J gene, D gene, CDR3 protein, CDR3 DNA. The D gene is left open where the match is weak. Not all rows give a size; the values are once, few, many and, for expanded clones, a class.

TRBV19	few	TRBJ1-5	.	CASSREGSYSNQPQHF	TGTGCCAGTAGTCGCGAGGGCAGTTATAGCAATCAGCCCCAGCATTTT
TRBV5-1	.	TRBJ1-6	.	CASSSVQGGSPLHF	TGCGCCAGCAGCTCCGTACAGGGAGGGTCACCCCTCCACTTT
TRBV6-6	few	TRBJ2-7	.	CASRRATYEQYF	TGTGCCAGCCGAAGAGCTACCTACGAGCAGTACTTC
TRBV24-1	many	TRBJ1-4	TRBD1	CATSGQGAEKLFF	TGTGCCACCAGCGGACAGGGTGCGGAAAAACTGTTTTTT
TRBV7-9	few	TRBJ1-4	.	CASHPDDTFKLFF	TGTGCCAGCCACCCGGACGACACATTCAAACTGTTTTTT
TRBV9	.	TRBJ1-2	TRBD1	CASSGTTGQLIYTF	TGTGCCAGCAGCGGGACTACGGGACAGCTCATCTACACCTTC
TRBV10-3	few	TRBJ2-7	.	CASSSTREQYF	TGTGCCAGCAGTTCGACTCGCGAGCAGTACTTC
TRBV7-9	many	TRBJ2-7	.	CASQASLGVEQYF	TGTGCCAGTCAGGCCTCCCTCGGGGTCGAGCAGTACTTC
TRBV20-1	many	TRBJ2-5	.	CSARVGGPQETQYF	TGCAGTGCTAGAGTCGGTGGGCCCCAAGAGACCCAGTACTTC
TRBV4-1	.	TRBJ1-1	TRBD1	CASIQGTGEWHTEAFF	TGTGCCAGCATCCAAGGGACAGGGGAATGGCACACTGAAGCTTTCTTT
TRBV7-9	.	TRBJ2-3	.	CASSADSTDTQYF	TGTGCCAGCAGCGCGGACAGTACAGATACGCAGTATTTT
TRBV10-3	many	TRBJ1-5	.	CASSEQVSNQPQHF	TGTGCCAGCAGTGAACAGGTTAGCAATCAGCCCCAGCATTTT
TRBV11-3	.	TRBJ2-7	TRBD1	CASGENRGPYEQYF	TGTGCCAGCGGAGAAAACAGGGGGCCCTACGAGCAGTACTTC
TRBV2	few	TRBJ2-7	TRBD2	CASSALPTSGSSYEQYF	TGTGCCAGCAGTGCCCTCCCCACTAGCGGCAGCTCCTACGAGCAGTACTTC
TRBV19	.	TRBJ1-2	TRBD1	CASSPGQGARGYTF	TGTGCCAGTAGTCCGGGACAGGGGGCGCGTGGCTACACCTTC
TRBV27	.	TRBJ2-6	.	CASRTTVRSGANVLTF	TGTGCCAGCAGAACGACTGTACGCTCTGGGGCCAACGTCCTGACTTTC
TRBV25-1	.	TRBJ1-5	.	CASTRGANQPQHF	TGTGCCAGCACGAGGGGGGCAAATCAGCCCCAGCATTTT
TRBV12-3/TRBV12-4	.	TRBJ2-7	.	CASSLGVGSRPYEQYF	TGTGCCAGCAGTTTAGGGGTGGGCTCTAGACCTTACGAGCAGTACTTC
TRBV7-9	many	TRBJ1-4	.	CASSWGEDEKLFF	TGTGCCAGCAGCTGGGGGGAAGACGAAAAACTGTTTTTT